This T cell receptor beta chain was obtained from a study of T-cell memory formation after mild COVID-19. V trimming: 2 bases; J trimming: 5 bases; junction bases outside the gene matches: 4. The CDR3 spans 14 residues. Per germline, CDR1 SGHRS and CDR2 YFSETQ. TCRdb re-analysed the 5' RACE reads in MiXCR, keeping a single row per CDR3 protein. The sample lists 550,000 to 650,000 distinct CDR3 sequences, about 18% seen once, with around 7.8% in the top ten. This clonotype was counted a few times. The sequenced material came from PBMCs or a T cell subset sorted from them (not recorded which). This sequence originates from an adult woman who had mild COVID-19 (a few samples of this study predate the infection). Cell type and time point are not known. The J gene is TRBJ2-7, the V gene TRBV5-1; 10 positions agree with TRBD1. CDR3 sequence (DNA): TGCGCCAGCAGCTTAGGGACAGGGGCGAACGAGCAGTACTTC. It encodes CASSLGTGANEQYF.